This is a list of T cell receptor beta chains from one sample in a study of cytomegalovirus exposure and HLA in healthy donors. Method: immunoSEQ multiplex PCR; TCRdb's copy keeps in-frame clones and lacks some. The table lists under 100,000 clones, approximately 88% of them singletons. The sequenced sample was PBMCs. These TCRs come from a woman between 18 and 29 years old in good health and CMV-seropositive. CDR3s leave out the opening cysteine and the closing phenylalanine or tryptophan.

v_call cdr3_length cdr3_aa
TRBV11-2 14 ASSLHAGQQNSPLH
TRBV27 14 ASSLQGTGFTDTQY
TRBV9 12 ASSSTGGLDTQY
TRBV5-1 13 ASSLGSTNTGELF
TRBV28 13 ASSGGLAGIDTQY
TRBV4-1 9 ASSLGAEAF
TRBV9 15 ASSVTGTGSGNSPLH
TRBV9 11 ASGGVGGTEAF
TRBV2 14 ASKKSSGGAGDTQY
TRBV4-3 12 ASSVREGAGEQY
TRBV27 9 ASGRTSEQF
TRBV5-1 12 ASSLQGSNTEAF
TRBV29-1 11 SGRGGQGTEAF
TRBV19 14 ASSDLVRDLWNEQF
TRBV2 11 ASRAGVGDTQY
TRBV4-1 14 ASSQVSSGVWSEQF
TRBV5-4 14 ASSTVTQGPNGNYT
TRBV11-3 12 ASSLEHLTGELF
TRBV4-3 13 ASSPTEHSNQPQH
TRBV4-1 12 ASSHQTSRETQY
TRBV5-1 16 ASSLRREYLMTYNEQF
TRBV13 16 ASSEKMGLAGYDNEQF
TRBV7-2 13 ASSQGPTAAYEQY
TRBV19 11 ASSRQGAGELF
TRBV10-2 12 ASSERVGLSPLH
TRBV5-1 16 ASSLAAGGQTYTGELF
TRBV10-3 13 AISGRGGEGQPQH
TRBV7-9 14 ASSLVSGGRTDTQY
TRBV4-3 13 ASSQSEGADGELF
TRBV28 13 ASSLEGPGNTEAF
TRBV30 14 AWSPLIGGAGGEQF
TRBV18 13 ASTRQGATGETQY
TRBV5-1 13 ASTTTSGGAHEQF